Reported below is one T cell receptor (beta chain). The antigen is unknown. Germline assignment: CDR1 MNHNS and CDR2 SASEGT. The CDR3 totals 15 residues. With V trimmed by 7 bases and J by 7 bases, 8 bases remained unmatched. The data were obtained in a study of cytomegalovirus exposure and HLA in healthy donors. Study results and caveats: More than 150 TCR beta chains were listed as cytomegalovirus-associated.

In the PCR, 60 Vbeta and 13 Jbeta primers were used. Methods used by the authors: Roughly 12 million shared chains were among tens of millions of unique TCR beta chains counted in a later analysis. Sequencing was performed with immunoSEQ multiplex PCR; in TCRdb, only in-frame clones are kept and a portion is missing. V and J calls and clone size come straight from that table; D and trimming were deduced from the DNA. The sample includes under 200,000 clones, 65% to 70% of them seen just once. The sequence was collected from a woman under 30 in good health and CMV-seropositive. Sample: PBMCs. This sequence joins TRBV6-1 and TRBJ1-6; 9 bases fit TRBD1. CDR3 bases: TGTGCCAGCACCCCCCCTGGACAGGGGAATTCACCCCTCCACTTT. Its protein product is CASTPPGQGNSPLHF.